The clone carrying this TCR beta chain was recorded many times. Its specificity is unknown. No treatment had been given to any patient before thyroid surgery. Germline assignment: CDR1 SGHTA and CDR2 FQGTGA. The CDR3 is 12 residues long. V was clipped by 6 bases and J by 7 bases, with 9 bases between them. This sample was included in a study of metastatic and nonmetastatic thyroid tumors. Study-level information: Across peripheral blood and tumor or nodule tissue samples taken from malignant and benign thyroid patients, the repertoires were compared with one another. Study observations and caveats: Significantly greater TCR beta diversity was reportedly found in malignant thyroid tumors than in benign nodules (in blood and tumor).

TCRdb redid the clone calls on the PCR reads using MiXCR. The sample lists under 25,000 clones; under 35% were seen once. The receptor comes from a female donor with papillary thyroid cancer or a benign thyroid nodule (not recorded which). Some clones in this sample may be carry-over from other donors' samples. The sample taken for sequencing was blood. The chain is built from TRBV7-3 and TRBJ2-2, with D uncertain. The CDR3 loop is CASRRLDGELFF. In nucleotides, the CDR3 is TGTGCCAGCAGGCGGCTAGACGGGGAGCTGTTTTTT.